These T cell receptor beta chains were read from a single sample in a study of blood T cell repertoires in COVID-19. Clones were read by immunoSEQ multiplex PCR, and TCRdb kept only the in-frame ones, dropping some. The data show roughly 250,000 clones, 80% to 85% seen once. Sequencing was done on a sample of peripheral blood. Receptors were obtained from a person aged 70 to 80 with COVID-19, enrolled during active disease. CDR3s include the opening cysteine and the closing phenylalanine or tryptophan. The D gene is left open where the match is weak. Clone size is shown for a subset of rows, as once, few, many or a class of expanded clone.

j_call v_call clone_size cdr3_length d_call cdr3_aa cdr3_nt
TRBJ1-5 TRBV5-1 . 17 TRBD1 CASRPGTGTASNQPQHF TGCGCCAGCAGGCCGGGCACAGGGACAGCGAGTAATCAGCCCCAGCATTTT
TRBJ1-5 TRBV9 . 17 . CASLGAERPNSNQPQHF TGTGCCAGCCTAGGGGCAGAAAGACCAAATAGCAATCAGCCCCAGCATTTT
TRBJ2-3 TRBV6-4 . 15 TRBD2 CASGGVNGCTDTQYF TGTGCCAGCGGGGGGGTTAACGGATGCACAGATACGCAGTATTTT
TRBJ2-7 TRBV28 . 16 TRBD2 CASSLTTSGRLNEQYF TGTGCCAGCAGTCTCACGACTAGCGGGAGATTAAACGAGCAGTACTTC
TRBJ2-1 TRBV11-2 . 13 . CASSGTSLGEQFF TGTGCCAGCAGCGGCACTAGCTTAGGTGAGCAGTTCTTC
TRBJ1-1 TRBV18 . 15 . CASSPLDSMNTEAFF TGTGCCAGCTCACCCCTGGACAGCATGAACACTGAAGCTTTCTTT
TRBJ1-5 TRBV7-9 . 14 . CASSLGGARQPQHF TGTGCCAGCAGCCTGGGGGGGGCCCGGCAGCCCCAGCATTTT
TRBJ2-2 TRBV5-1 once 16 . CASSLQRATNTGELFF TGCGCCAGCAGCTTACAGCGGGCAACGAACACCGGGGAGCTGTTTTTT
TRBJ1-2 TRBV19 few 12 TRBD1 CASRRDRDGYTF TGTGCCAGTAGAAGGGACAGGGATGGCTACACCTTC
TRBJ1-1 TRBV6-5 . 14 . CASSRESRRTEAFF TGTGCCAGCAGTAGGGAGTCGAGGAGGACTGAAGCTTTCTTT
TRBJ1-1 TRBV5-1 . 13 . CASSLGPNTEAFF TGCGCCAGCAGCTTGGGGCCGAACACTGAAGCTTTCTTT
TRBJ2-7 TRBV7-6 . 15 . CASSLDARYSYEQYF TGTGCCAGCAGCTTAGATGCCAGGTACTCCTACGAGCAGTACTTC
TRBJ2-7 TRBV11-2 . 15 TRBD2 CASSTIAGGLYEQYF TGTGCCAGCAGCACTATAGCGGGAGGACTCTACGAGCAGTACTTC
TRBJ2-1 TRBV15 . 16 TRBD2 CATSRASGSVYNEQFF TGTGCCACCAGCAGAGCTAGCGGGAGTGTGTACAATGAGCAGTTCTTC
TRBJ2-2 TRBV15 . 17 . CATSRDRRQTNTGELFF TGTGCCACCAGCAGAGATCGGAGGCAGACTAACACCGGGGAGCTGTTTTTT
TRBJ2-1 TRBV5-1 . 14 . CASSGTGRNNEQFF TGCGCCAGTTCAGGTACAGGCCGAAACAATGAGCAGTTCTTC
TRBJ2-2 TRBV7-9 . 16 TRBD2 CASSFGLAGITGELFF TGTGCCAGCAGCTTTGGACTAGCGGGGATCACCGGGGAGCTGTTTTTT
TRBJ2-5 TRBV19 . 13 TRBD1 CASHRQGQETQYF TGTGCCAGCCACCGACAGGGACAAGAGACCCAGTACTTC
TRBJ1-5 TRBV12-3/TRBV12-4 . 13 TRBD1 CASSRTGNQPQHF TGTGCCAGCAGCCGGACAGGGAATCAGCCCCAGCATTTT
TRBJ2-7 TRBV29-1 . 14 TRBD1 CSVGGAGQGYEQYF TGCAGCGTTGGGGGGGCGGGACAGGGCTACGAGCAGTACTTC
TRBJ2-2 TRBV5-5 . 15 TRBD2 CASSQLAGGSGELFF TGTGCCAGCAGCCAACTAGCGGGAGGGTCCGGGGAGCTGTTTTTT
TRBJ2-2 TRBV18 . 19 . CASSPLKSNPGQNTGELFF TGTGCCAGCTCACCACTCAAATCTAACCCGGGACAGAACACCGGGGAGCTGTTTTTT
TRBJ1-2 TRBV19 few 14 . CASSFQGLDYGYTF TGTGCCAGTAGTTTCCAGGGGTTGGACTATGGCTACACCTTC
TRBJ2-5 TRBV5-1 . 15 TRBD1 CASSLEQGAFETQYF TGCGCCAGCAGCTTGGAGCAGGGGGCTTTTGAGACCCAGTACTTC
TRBJ1-2 TRBV7-2 . 13 TRBD1 CASSLVGQDGYTF TGTGCCAGCAGCTTAGTGGGACAGGATGGCTACACCTTC
TRBJ1-6 TRBV9 . 16 . CASSVNPGSTNSPLHF TGTGCCAGCAGCGTAAACCCCGGGTCAACAAATTCACCCCTCCACTTT
TRBJ1-4 TRBV27 . 14 . CASRLSGVNEKLFF TGTGCCAGCAGGCTGTCAGGGGTTAATGAAAAACTGTTTTTT
TRBJ2-5 TRBV7-7 . 13 TRBD1 CASSSGQQETQYF TGTGCCAGCAGCTCGGGACAGCAAGAGACCCAGTACTTC
TRBJ2-7 TRBV11-3 . 15 TRBD1 CASSLASGTGGEQYF TGTGCCAGCAGCTTAGCCTCAGGGACAGGGGGCGAGCAGTACTTC
TRBJ2-3 TRBV9 . 14 . CASSVGRSTDTQYF TGTGCCAGCAGCGTAGGCAGGAGCACAGATACGCAGTATTTT
TRBJ2-3 TRBV5-6 . 14 . CASSRVPGADTQYF TGTGCCAGCAGTCGAGTGCCGGGGGCAGATACGCAGTATTTT
TRBJ2-5 TRBV5-1 . 13 TRBD1 CASSPGQPGTQYF TGCGCCAGCAGCCCGGGACAGCCAGGGACCCAGTACTTC
TRBJ2-1 TRBV29-1 . 13 . CSVEGLAMGEQFF TGCAGCGTTGAAGGGCTAGCGATGGGCGAGCAGTTCTTC
TRBJ2-5 TRBV7-6 once 16 TRBD2 CASSPLAGLTQETQYF TGTGCCAGCAGCCCGCTAGCGGGGCTTACCCAAGAGACCCAGTACTTC
TRBJ2-1 TRBV5-4 once 14 TRBD1 CASNIDRAHNEQFF TGTGCCAGCAACATAGACAGGGCACACAATGAGCAGTTCTTC
TRBJ2-3 TRBV4-2 . 15 TRBD2 CASSQVRLAGDTQYF TGTGCCAGCAGCCAAGTACGTCTAGCGGGGGATACGCAGTATTTT
TRBJ1-1 TRBV2 . 13 . CASTLKGDTEAFF TGTGCCAGCACGCTTAAAGGGGACACTGAAGCTTTCTTT
TRBJ2-7 TRBV11-2 . 15 . CASSRLSSQGGEQYF TGTGCCAGCAGCCGCTTGTCTTCCCAGGGGGGTGAGCAGTACTTC
TRBJ2-2 TRBV5-4 . 15 . CASSLGRGGTGELFF TGTGCCAGCAGCTTGGGAAGGGGTGGGACCGGGGAGCTGTTTTTT
TRBJ1-5 TRBV27 . 15 . CASSPDRDSYQPQHF TGTGCCAGCAGCCCCGACAGAGACTCTTATCAGCCCCAGCATTTT
TRBJ1-4 TRBV19 . 15 . CASSPPRDRGKKLFF TGTGCCAGTAGTCCTCCCAGGGATAGGGGAAAAAAACTGTTTTTT
TRBJ2-1 TRBV4-2 . 17 TRBD2 CASSQTEAGGPYNEQFF TGTGCCAGCAGCCAAACCGAAGCGGGAGGGCCCTACAATGAGCAGTTCTTC
TRBJ2-1 TRBV19 . 14 TRBD1 CASSGQVGGNEQFF TGTGCCAGTAGCGGACAGGTTGGAGGCAATGAGCAGTTCTTC
TRBJ1-5 TRBV28 . 12 TRBD1 CASNRGNQPQHF TGTGCCAGCAACAGGGGAAATCAGCCCCAGCATTTT
TRBJ2-7 TRBV2 . 13 . CATSEAGWYEQYF TGTGCCACCAGTGAGGCAGGTTGGTACGAGCAGTACTTC
TRBJ2-7 TRBV6-1 . 13 . CASSDSGRYEQYF TGTGCCAGCAGTGATTCGGGTCGCTACGAGCAGTACTTC
TRBJ2-2 TRBV5-4 . 16 TRBD1 CASSTGQGQNTGELFF TGTGCCAGCAGCACAGGACAGGGCCAGAACACCGGGGAGCTGTTTTTT
TRBJ2-5 TRBV9 . 15 TRBD2 CASSRSGGPGETQYF TGTGCCAGCAGCAGAAGCGGGGGCCCGGGAGAGACCCAGTACTTC
TRBJ2-4 TRBV7-9 once 19 TRBD2 CASSLEVAGGWLAKNIQYF TGTGCCAGCAGCTTAGAGGTAGCGGGGGGATGGCTAGCCAAAAACATTCAGTACTTC
TRBJ2-5 TRBV2 . 17 TRBD1 CASSEALPGQGKETQYF TGTGCCAGCAGTGAAGCGCTTCCGGGACAGGGGAAAGAGACCCAGTACTTC
TRBJ2-2 TRBV19 . 14 TRBD2 CASMGREGTGELFF TGTGCCAGTATGGGCAGGGAGGGCACCGGGGAGCTGTTTTTT
TRBJ2-3 TRBV14 . 15 TRBD1 CASSPGTGKTDTQYF TGTGCCAGCAGCCCCGGGACAGGGAAAACAGATACGCAGTATTTT
TRBJ2-7 TRBV6-2/TRBV6-3 once 14 TRBD2 CASSYSGRGGEQYF TGTGCCAGCAGTTACAGCGGACGGGGGGGCGAGCAGTACTTC
TRBJ2-7 TRBV28 . 20 TRBD1 CASKGKKGGDRGLGFGEQYF TGTGCCAGCAAAGGAAAAAAGGGTGGGGACAGGGGGCTCGGATTTGGCGAGCAGTACTTC
TRBJ2-2 TRBV11-2 . 14 TRBD1 CASSLEGTGTGRIF TGTGCCAGCAGCTTAGAAGGAACCGGGACAGGGCGGATTTTT
TRBJ2-3 TRBV11-2 . 14 . CASSLRGTADTQYF TGTGCCAGCAGCTTAAGGGGAACTGCAGATACGCAGTATTTT
TRBJ2-1 TRBV14 few 16 . CASSQELPSSNNEQFF TGTGCCAGCAGCCAAGAACTACCCAGCAGTAACAATGAGCAGTTCTTC
TRBJ2-3 TRBV19 . 15 TRBD2 CASSIPSGRTDTQYF TGTGCCAGTAGTATACCTAGCGGCCGCACAGATACGCAGTATTTT